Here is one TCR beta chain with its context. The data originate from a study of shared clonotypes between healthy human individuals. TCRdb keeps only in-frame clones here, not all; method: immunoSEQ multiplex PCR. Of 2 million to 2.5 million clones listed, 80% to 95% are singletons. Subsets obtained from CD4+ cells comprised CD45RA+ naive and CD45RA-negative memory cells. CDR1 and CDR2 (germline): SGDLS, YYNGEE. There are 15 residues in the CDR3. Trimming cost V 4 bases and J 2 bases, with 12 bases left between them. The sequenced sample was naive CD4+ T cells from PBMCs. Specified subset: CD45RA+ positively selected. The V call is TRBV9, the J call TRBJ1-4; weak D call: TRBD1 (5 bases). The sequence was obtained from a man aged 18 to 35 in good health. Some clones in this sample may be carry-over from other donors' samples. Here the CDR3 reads CASSPQGPTNEKLFF. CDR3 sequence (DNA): TGTGCCAGCAGCCCCCAGGGACCTACTAATGAAAAACTGTTTTTT.